Shown below are 18 T cell receptor beta chains from a single sample sequenced in a study of blood T cell repertoires in COVID-19. Produced via immunoSEQ multiplex PCR; TCRdb's table is partial and in-frame only. The table includes 110,000 or so clones, 65% to 80% detected once. The sequenced material came from peripheral blood. The receptors were sampled from a man in his fifties with acute or convalescent COVID-19.

The chain recombines TRBV11-2 with TRBJ1-5, with D maybe TRBD1 (6 bases). Trimming pared 5 bases from V and 4 bases from J, leaving 18 bases between. This CDR3 is built from 16 residues. The V gene's germline CDR1 is SGHAT and CDR2 FQNNGV. DNA of the CDR3: TGTGCCAGCAGCGAATCAGGGGCAATCGGGAATCAGCCCCAGCATTTT. Translating it yields CASSESGAIGNQPQHF.

About this clone itself: Distinct nucleotide sequences in the sample also encode this CDR3. This chain uses TRBV19 with TRBJ1-1; unclear D gene. The CDR3 is 12 residues long. V was clipped by 1 base and J by 8 bases, with 8 bases between them. Germline loops: CDR1 LNHDA, CDR2 SQIVND (reference sequence). In DNA, the CDR3 is TGTGCCAGTAGTATAGGAGGCGGGGAAGCTTTCTTT. Translation: CASSIGGGEAFF.

CDR3 sequence: CASSYRDRGMNTEAFF. DNA of the CDR3: TGTGCCAGCAGTTACAGGGACAGGGGTATGAACACTGAAGCTTTCTTT. The chain couples TRBV6-5 to TRBJ1-1; 10 bases match TRBD1. J gave up 0 bases and V 2 bases, and 3 bases lay outside the gene matches. CDR1 and CDR2 (germline): MNHEY, SVGAGI. The CDR3 is 16 residues long.

This clone has a single count. V usage is TRBV27 and J usage is TRBJ1-1; 9 bases match TRBD1. V gave up 3 bases and J gave up 0 bases; unmatched junction bases: 5. This CDR3 spans 16 amino acids. The germline V gene encodes CDR1 MNHEY and CDR2 SMNVEV (reference sequence). The CDR3 DNA follows: TGTGCCAGCAGTTTGGGGACAGGGACAGTGAACACTGAAGCTTTCTTT. This codes for CASSLGTGTVNTEAFF.

The rearrangement links TRBV24-1 to TRBJ1-6, with 9 positions matching TRBD1. CDR1 KGHDR and CDR2 SFDVKD come from the germline V gene. The CDR3 is 17 amino acids. V was clipped by 12 bases and J by 0 bases; unmatched bases: 11. The chain's CDR3 is CAVIQGANHSYNSPLHF. The CDR3, as DNA: TGTGCCGTCATACAGGGGGCGAACCACTCCTATAATTCACCCCTCCACTTT.

The chain recombines TRBV5-1 with TRBJ1-2; D remains unclear. Germline V lookup: CDR1 SGHRS, CDR2 YFSETQ. V was cut by 1 base and J by 4 bases, with 8 bases left in between. The CDR3 is 13 residues long. The CDR3 region has the DNA TGCGCCAGCAGCTTGCTGACAACCTATGGCTACACCTTC. The encoded protein is CASSLLTTYGYTF.

V is TRBV5-6 and J is TRBJ1-3; unclear D gene. CDR3 length: 13 residues. In germline, CDR1 is SGHDT, CDR2 YYEEEE. V was shortened by 2 bases and J by 1 base, with 4 bases between the two germline ends. The CDR3: CASSFSSGNTIYF. CDR3 sequence (DNA): TGTGCCAGCAGCTTCAGTTCTGGAAACACCATATATTTT.

The V call is TRBV7-6, the J call TRBJ2-3, with TRBD1 matching over 11 bases. The CDR3 is made up of 15 amino acids. With V trimmed by 2 bases and J by 4 bases, 2 bases remained unmatched. Germline CDR1 SGHVS, CDR2 FNYEAQ. Here the CDR3 DNA reads TGTGCCAGCAGCTTAAGGGGACAGGGGGCAGATACGCAGTATTTT. Translated, it gives CASSLRGQGADTQYF.

This clone showed up just once. V usage is TRBV3-1 (or the pseudogene TRBV3-2) and J usage is TRBJ2-1; TRBD1 aligns across 10 bases. This CDR3 is 14 amino acids long. V lost 3 bases, J lost 6 bases, and 2 bases stayed unmatched. Germline CDR1 and CDR2: LGHDT and YNNKEL (reference sequence). For the CDR3, the DNA is TGTGCCAGCAGCCACGGGACAGGGGTCAATGAGCAGTTCTTC. Amino acid sequence: CASSHGTGVNEQFF.

The chain combines TRBV4-2 with TRBJ1-5, with TRBD1 as a possible D gene (5 bases). CDR1 is LGHNA and CDR2 is YNFKEQ in the germline V gene. Between the trimmed V and J ends, which lost 0 bases and 2 bases, there was a span of 11 bases. This CDR3 contains 16 residues. The CDR3, as DNA: TGTGCCAGCAGCCAAGACAGGGTTCGAGGCAATCAGCCCCAGCATTTT. This codes for CASSQDRVRGNQPQHF.

This clone was detected once. J is TRBJ1-3 and V is TRBV6-6; the D gene is possibly TRBD1 (5 bases). Germline assignment: CDR1 MNHNY and CDR2 SVGAGI (reference sequence). V lost 7 bases to trimming and J lost 0 bases, with 7 bases between them. This CDR3 contains 13 residues. Here the CDR3 reads CASTRDSGNTIYF. Here the CDR3 DNA reads TGTGCCAGCACCAGGGACTCTGGAAACACCATATATTTT.

This clone was counted only a few times. The J gene is TRBJ1-3, the V gene TRBV15; D is perhaps TRBD1 (5 bases). Between the trimmed V and J ends, which lost 3 bases and 4 bases, there was a span of 10 bases. There are 14 residues in the CDR3. Looked up from germline, CDR1 is LNHNV and CDR2 is YYDKDF (reference sequence). The CDR3 bases are TGTGCCACCAGCAGGACAGTCCGCGGAAACACCATATATTTT. Translation gives CATSRTVRGNTIYF.

This clone was seen just once. This chain uses TRBV7-9 with TRBJ2-7, with TRBD2 identical over 9 bases. The CDR3 loop spans 15 amino acids. Germline trimming cut 6 bases from V and 2 bases from J; bases unmatched to any gene: 8. The germline CDR1 and CDR2 sequences are SEHNR and FQNEAQ (reference sequence). The CDR3 loop is CASSSLAGRTYEQYF. The CDR3 bases are TGTGCCAGCAGTTCTCTAGCGGGAAGGACCTACGAGCAGTACTTC. The full variable domain, its missing parts supplied by reference TRBV7-9 and TRBJ2-7, is DTGVSQNPRHKITKRGQNVTFRCDPISEHNRLYWYRQTLGQGPEFLTYFQNEAQLEKSRLLSDRFSAERPKGSFSTLEIQRTEQGDSAMYLCASSSLAGRTYEQYFGPGTRLTVT.

This rearrangement joins TRBV5-6 to TRBJ2-3; 11 bases align to TRBD2. The V segment lost 2 bases and the J segment 3 bases; nucleotides outside the gene matches: 11. This CDR3 is 18 amino acids long. The germline V gene has CDR1 SGHDT and CDR2 YYEEEE. CDR3 in amino acids: CASSFLAGGTTGTDTQYF. Here the CDR3 DNA reads TGTGCCAGCAGCTTTTTAGCGGGGGGGACTACGGGGACAGATACGCAGTATTTT.

The table lists this clone with many counts. The chain couples TRBV13 to TRBJ1-2, with D hard to call. Germline CDR1 is PRHDT and CDR2 is FYEKMQ (reference sequence). CDR3 length equals 14 residues. V shed 7 bases and J shed 4 bases, with 16 bases lying between them. Here the CDR3 DNA reads TGTGCCAGCACCGAAACCACATCTTTCTATGGCTACACCTTC. Its protein is CASTETTSFYGYTF. Drawing the rest from reference TRBV13 and TRBJ1-2, the complete variable domain is AAGVIQSPRHLIKEKRETATLKCYPIPRHDTVYWYQQGPGQDPQFLISFYEKMQSDKGSIPDRFSAQQFSDYHSELNMSSLELGDSALYFCASTETTSFYGYTFGSGTRLTVV.

DNA for the CDR3: TGTGCCAGCGGGGGACAGGGGGCAAGGTACAATGAGCAGTTCTTC. This codes for CASGGQGARYNEQFF. The chain recombines TRBV19 with TRBJ2-1; TRBD1 matches at 12 bases. Germline V lookup: CDR1 LNHDA, CDR2 SQIVND (reference sequence). The CDR3 has 15 amino acids. The trim removed 9 bases at V and 4 bases at J, leaving 7 bases unmatched.

The V call is TRBV10-1, the J call TRBJ2-2; TRBD1 is a possible D gene (5 bases). The CDR3 runs to 14 residues. Looked up from germline, CDR1 is WNHNN and CDR2 is SYGVQD (reference sequence). Trimming cost V 4 bases and J 0 bases, with 6 bases left between them. The CDR3 nucleotides are TGCGCCAGCAGTGGACAGTCGAACACCGGGGAGCTGTTTTTT. Its translation: CASSGQSNTGELFF.

This chain links TRBV2 with TRBJ1-1, with a tentative D call TRBD1 (5 bases). Trimming removed 5 bases from V and 10 bases from J, with 17 bases in between. Germline V gene sequence: CDR1 SNHLY, CDR2 FYNNEI. CDR3 size: 13 residues. The chain's CDR3 is CASSPRWGEGAFF. CDR3 sequence (DNA): TGTGCCAGCAGTCCCAGGTGGGGGGAGGGAGCTTTCTTT.